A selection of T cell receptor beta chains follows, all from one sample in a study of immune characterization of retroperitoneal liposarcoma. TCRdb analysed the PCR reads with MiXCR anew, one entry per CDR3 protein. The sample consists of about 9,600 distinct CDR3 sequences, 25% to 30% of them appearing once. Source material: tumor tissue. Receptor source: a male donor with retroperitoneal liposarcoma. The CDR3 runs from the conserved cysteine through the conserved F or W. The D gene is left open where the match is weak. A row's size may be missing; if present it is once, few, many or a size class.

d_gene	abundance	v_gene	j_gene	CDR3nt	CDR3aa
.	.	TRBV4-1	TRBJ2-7	TGCGCCAGCAGCCAAAGGGGGGGCAGGTCCTACGAGCAGTACTTC	CASSQRGGRSYEQYF
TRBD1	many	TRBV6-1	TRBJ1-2	TGTGCCAGCACCCGAAGACAGGGGGAAACGCATGGCTACACCTTC	CASTRRQGETHGYTF
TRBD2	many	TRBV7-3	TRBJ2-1	TGTGCCAGCAGTTCGGACGGGACTAGCGACAATGAGCAGTTCTTC	CASSSDGTSDNEQFF
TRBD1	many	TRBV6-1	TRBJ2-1	TGTGCCAGCAGAACCGGGACAGTCCCCTTCCGGGAGCAGTTCTTC	CASRTGTVPFREQFF
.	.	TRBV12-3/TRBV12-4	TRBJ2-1	TGTGCCAGCGGCTATACAGGGCTCGAGCAGTTCTTC	CASGYTGLEQFF
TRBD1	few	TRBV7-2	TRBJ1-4	TGTGCCAGCAGCTTAGCCGACAGGGAACTGTTTTTT	CASSLADRELFF
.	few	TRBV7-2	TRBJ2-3	TGTGCCAGCAGCTTAGTCGTGGGCGGCCCGAATACGCAGTATTTT	CASSLVVGGPNTQYF
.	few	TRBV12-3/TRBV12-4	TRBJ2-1	TGTGCCAGCAGTTTTTGGTGTAGTGAAGAGACCCAGTTCTTC	CASSFWCSEETQFF
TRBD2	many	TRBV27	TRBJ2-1	TGTGCCAGCAGGAGACTAGCGGGGGGCGATGAGCAGTTCTTC	CASRRLAGGDEQFF
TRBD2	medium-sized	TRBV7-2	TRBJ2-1	TGTGCCAGCAGCCCAAATTTAGCGGGTGGGAGGGAGACCCAGTTCTTC	CASSPNLAGGRETQFF
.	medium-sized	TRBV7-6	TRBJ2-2	TGTGCCAGCAGCTTAGGGGTAACCACCGGGGAGCTGTTTTTT	CASSLGVTTGELFF
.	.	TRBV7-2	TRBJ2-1	TGTGCCAGCAGCTTAGCATACAATGAGCAGTTCTTC	CASSLAYNEQFF
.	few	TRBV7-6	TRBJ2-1	TGTGCCAGCAGCCCCCTCCCATCCAATGAGCAGTTCTTC	CASSPLPSNEQFF
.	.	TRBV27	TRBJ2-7	TGTGCCAGCACCCTGGGGGGAAGAGGGGACGAGCAGTACTTC	CASTLGGRGDEQYF
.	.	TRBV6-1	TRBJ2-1	TGTGCCAGCAGTGAAGTGGGAAATGAGCAGTTCTTC	CASSEVGNEQFF
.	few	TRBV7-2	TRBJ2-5	TGTGCCAGCAGCTTAGATGGGGGCCCGGGGGAGACCCAGTACTTC	CASSLDGGPGETQYF
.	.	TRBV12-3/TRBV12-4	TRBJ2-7	TGTGCCAGCAGTTTAGCGGGTGGCCCCTACGAGCAGTACTTC	CASSLAGGPYEQYF
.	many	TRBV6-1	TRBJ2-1	TGTGCCAGCAGTGTCTCTTCAGGCTACGAGCAGTTCTTC	CASSVSSGYEQFF
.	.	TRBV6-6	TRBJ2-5	TGTGCCAGCAGACCCCAGCCCCAAGAGACCCAGTACTTC	CASRPQPQETQYF
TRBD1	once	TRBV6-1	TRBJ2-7	TGTGCCAGCACCTCTACAGGGGGAGGATACGAGCAGTACTTC	CASTSTGGGYEQYF
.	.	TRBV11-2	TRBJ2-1	TGTGCCAGCAGCCGACACACCTACTACGAGCAGTTCTTC	CASSRHTYYEQFF
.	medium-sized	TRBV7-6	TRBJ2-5	TGTGCCAGCAGCTTAGGGGGGACGTTCAATGAGCAGTACTTC	CASSLGGTFNEQYF
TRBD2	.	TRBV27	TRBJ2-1	TGTGCCACCGGACTTGGGACTAGCGGGGACAATGAGCAGTTCTTC	CATGLGTSGDNEQFF
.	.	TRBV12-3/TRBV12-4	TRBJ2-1	TGTGCCAGCAGTTTAGAGGGGGGCGGCGAGCAGTTCTTC	CASSLEGGGEQFF
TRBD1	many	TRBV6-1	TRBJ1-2	TGTGCCAGCACATTCCGGGGACAGGGGGCTCCTGGCTACACCTTC	CASTFRGQGAPGYTF
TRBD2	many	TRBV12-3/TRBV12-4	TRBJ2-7	TGTGCCAGCAGCCGGACTAGCGGAAGCTCCTACAATGAGCAGTACTTC	CASSRTSGSSYNEQYF
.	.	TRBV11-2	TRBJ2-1	TGTGCCAGCAGCCCCGGGACGGCAAGCTCCTACGAGCAGTTCTTC	CASSPGTASSYEQFF
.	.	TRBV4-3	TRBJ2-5	TGCGCCAGCAGCCAAGATACCGGAAAAGAGACCCAGTACTTC	CASSQDTGKETQYF
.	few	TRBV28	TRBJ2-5	TGTGCCAGCTCAAAAAGGAGTAGGATAGAGCAGTACTTC	CASSKRSRIEQYF
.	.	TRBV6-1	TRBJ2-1	TGTGCCAGCAGTCCTGCGTATTGGGGACCACTCAATGAGCAGTTCTTC	CASSPAYWGPLNEQFF
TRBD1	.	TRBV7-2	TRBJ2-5	TGTGCCAGTAGCCGGACAGGGATCCCCCAACAAGAGACCCAGTACTTC	CASSRTGIPQQETQYF
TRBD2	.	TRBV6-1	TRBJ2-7	TGTGCCAGCAGTCCCCAACTAGCGGGAGATTGGAATGAGCAGTACTTC	CASSPQLAGDWNEQYF
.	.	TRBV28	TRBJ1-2	TGTGCCAGCAGTTCTCAGGGGTTGGGCTACACCTTC	CASSSQGLGYTF
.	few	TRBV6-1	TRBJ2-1	TGTGCCAGTTGGAGGGGAAGGACTAATTACGAGCAGTTCTTC	CASWRGRTNYEQFF
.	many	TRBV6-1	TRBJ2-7	TGTGCCAGCAGGGAGGGGAGCTACGAGCAGTACTTC	CASREGSYEQYF
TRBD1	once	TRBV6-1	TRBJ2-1	TGTGCCAGCACTCCCGAGGGGGCCTACGAGCAGTTCTTC	CASTPEGAYEQFF
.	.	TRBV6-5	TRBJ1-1	TGTGCCAGCAGTTACGACAACACTGAAGCTTTCTTT	CASSYDNTEAFF
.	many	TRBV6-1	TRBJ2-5	TGTGCCAGTGATCGCGGGCGGGACCTTCGGACCCAGTACTTC	CASDRGRDLRTQYF
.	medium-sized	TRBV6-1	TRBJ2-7	TGTGCCAGCAGTGAAAACAGAGCCTACGAGCAGTACTTC	CASSENRAYEQYF
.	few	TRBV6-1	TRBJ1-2	TGTGCCAGCACGAAAGCAACAGCTAACTATGGCTACACCTTC	CASTKATANYGYTF
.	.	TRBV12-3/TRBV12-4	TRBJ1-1	TGTGCCAGCAGTTTGTCAGGACCGAACACTGAAGCTTTCTTT	CASSLSGPNTEAFF
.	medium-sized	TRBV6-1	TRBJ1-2	TGTGCCAGCAAGGCCCAGAGAGACGGGGGAGACACCTTC	CASKAQRDGGDTF
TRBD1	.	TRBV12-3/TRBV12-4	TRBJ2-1	TGTGCCAGCAGTTTAGGCGGGGACAGGGGGCTTCATGAGCAGTTCTTC	CASSLGGDRGLHEQFF
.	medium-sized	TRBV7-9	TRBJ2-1	TGTGCCAGCAGCCCGGGTGCGAGGAGCTCCTACAATGAGCAGTTCTTC	CASSPGARSSYNEQFF
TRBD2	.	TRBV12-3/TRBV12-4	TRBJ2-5	TGTGCCAGCAGTTACGGGACTAGCGGGAGTGGTGAGCAGTACTTC	CASSYGTSGSGEQYF
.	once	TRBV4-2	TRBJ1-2	TGTGTCAGCAGGGGCAAGACAGTAATTTTTACTAACTATGGCTACACCTTC	CVSRGKTVIFTNYGYTF
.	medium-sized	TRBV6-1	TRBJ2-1	TGTGCCAGCAGTGTCCCGATACCCAATGAGCAGTTCTTC	CASSVPIPNEQFF
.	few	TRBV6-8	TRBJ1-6	TGTGCCGGAAAGGATACTGGGAATTCACCCCTCCACTTT	CAGKDTGNSPLHF
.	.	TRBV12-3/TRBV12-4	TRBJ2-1	TGTGCCAGCAAGCCGGAGGCTAATGAGCAGTTCTTC	CASKPEANEQFF
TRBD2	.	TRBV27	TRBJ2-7	TGTGCCAGCGGCTCCAAGCGGGGGGCGTACGAGCAGTACTTC	CASGSKRGAYEQYF
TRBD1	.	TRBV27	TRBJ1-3	TGTGCCAGCAGTCAACAGGGGTCTGGAAACACCATATATTTT	CASSQQGSGNTIYF
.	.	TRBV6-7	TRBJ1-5	TGTGCCAGCAGTTACTCTTTCAACGTTTGTTATCAGCCCCAGCATTTT	CASSYSFNVCYQPQHF